The entry below describes one TCR beta chain. Its specificity is unknown. The source of the sample is a study of lymphopenia after photon versus proton radiotherapy. General study results and limits: After lymphocyte nadir, photon-treated repertoires showed oligoclonal expansion, especially CD8+ Temra. Better survival with proton therapy was suggested as possible, not demonstrated.

The V and J ends lost 7 bases and 2 bases respectively, with 10 bases between them. Germline V gene sequence: CDR1 SGDLS, CDR2 YYNGEE. The CDR3 loop spans 13 amino acids. Measured with immunoSEQ multiplex PCR; TCRdb has only the in-frame clones, and not every one. This repertoire shows roughly 40,000 clones, about 85% found once; its top ten account for about 24%. This clonotype was obtained from a woman in her 70s with pancreatic cancer. J is TRBJ1-3 and V is TRBV9; weak D call: TRBD1 (5 bases). The specimen was peripheral blood, collected from a patient treated with proton-based radiotherapy. In DNA, the CDR3 is TGTGCCAGCTCTCCGGGGGCTGGAAACACCATATATTTT. Amino acids: CASSPGAGNTIYF.